This T cell receptor (beta chain) was obtained from a study of PD-1 blockade in classical Hodgkin lymphoma. Patients all relapsed after autologous stem cell transplantation, and there was variation in brentuximab vedotin exposure. Regarding this clone: Antigen unknown.

Study-level findings and limits: Diminished baseline TCR diversity has been reported in newly diagnosed patients relative to healthy donors. When nivolumab was started under 1 year after ASCT, patients were excluded.

The assay was immunoSEQ multiplex PCR, and TCRdb's table has in-frame clones only and misses some. The data contain about 84,000 clones, 75% to 90% of them seen just once; the ten biggest clones take up 22%. The TCR was taken from a human donor with classical Hodgkin lymphoma. The specimen comprised peripheral blood mononuclear cells (PBMCs), sampled at baseline.

Here the CDR3 DNA reads TGTGCCATCGGCCCGACAGGCTACGAGCAGTACTTC. This sequence encodes CAIGPTGYEQYF. This rearrangement joins TRBV10-3 to TRBJ2-7; TRBD1 is a possible D gene (6 bases). Trimming stripped 8 bases from V and 3 bases from J, with 11 bases between. Germline CDR1 is ENHRY and CDR2 is SYGVKD. This CDR3 spans 12 amino acids.